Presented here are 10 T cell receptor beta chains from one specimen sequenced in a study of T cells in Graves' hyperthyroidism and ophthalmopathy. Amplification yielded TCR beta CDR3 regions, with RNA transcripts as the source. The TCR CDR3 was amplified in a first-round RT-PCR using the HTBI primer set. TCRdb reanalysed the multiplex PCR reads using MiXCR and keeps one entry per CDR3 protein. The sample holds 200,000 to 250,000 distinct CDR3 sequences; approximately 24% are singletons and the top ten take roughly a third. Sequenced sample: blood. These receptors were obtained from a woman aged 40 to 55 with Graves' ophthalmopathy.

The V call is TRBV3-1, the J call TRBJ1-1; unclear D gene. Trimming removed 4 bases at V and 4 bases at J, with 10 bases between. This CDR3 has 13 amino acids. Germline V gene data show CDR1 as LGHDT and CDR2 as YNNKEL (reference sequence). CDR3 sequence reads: CASSPISITEAFF. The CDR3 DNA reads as TGTGCCAGCAGCCCCATCTCAATCACTGAAGCTTTCTTT.

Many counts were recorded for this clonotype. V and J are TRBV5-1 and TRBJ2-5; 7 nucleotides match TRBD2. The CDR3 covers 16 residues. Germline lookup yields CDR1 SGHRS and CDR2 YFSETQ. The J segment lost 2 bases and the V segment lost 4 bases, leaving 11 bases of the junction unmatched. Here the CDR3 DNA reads TGCGCCAGCAGCCCACGGCCTGAAGCGGGACAAGAGACCCAGTACTTC. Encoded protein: CASSPRPEAGQETQYF.

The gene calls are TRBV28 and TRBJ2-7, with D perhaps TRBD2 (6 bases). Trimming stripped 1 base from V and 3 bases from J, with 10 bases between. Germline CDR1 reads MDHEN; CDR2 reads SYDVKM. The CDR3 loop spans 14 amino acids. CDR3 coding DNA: TGTGCCAGCAGTTTATTGGACTACAACTACGAGCAGTACTTC. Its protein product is CASSLLDYNYEQYF.

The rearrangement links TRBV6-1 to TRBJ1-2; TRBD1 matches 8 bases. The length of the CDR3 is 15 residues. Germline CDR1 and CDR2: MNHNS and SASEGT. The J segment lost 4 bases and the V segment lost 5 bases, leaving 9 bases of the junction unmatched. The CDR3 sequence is CASSRGTGSGYGYTF. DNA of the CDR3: TGTGCCAGCAGTCGCGGGACAGGATCTGGCTATGGCTACACCTTC.

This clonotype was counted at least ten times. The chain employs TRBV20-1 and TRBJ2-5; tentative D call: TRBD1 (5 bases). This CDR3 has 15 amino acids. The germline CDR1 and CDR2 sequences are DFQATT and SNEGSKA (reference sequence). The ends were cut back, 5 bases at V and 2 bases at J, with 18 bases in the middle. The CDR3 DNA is TGCAGTGCTCCAGGGCCCCGCGAGTTACAAGAGACCCAGTACTTC. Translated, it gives CSAPGPRELQETQYF.

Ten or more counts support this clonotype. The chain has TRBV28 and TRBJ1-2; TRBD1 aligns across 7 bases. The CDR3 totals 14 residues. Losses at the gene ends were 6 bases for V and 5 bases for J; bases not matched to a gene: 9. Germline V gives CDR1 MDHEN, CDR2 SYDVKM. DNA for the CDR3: TGTGCCAGCAGCCTAACAGGGGTGTGGTATGGCTACACCTTC. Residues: CASSLTGVWYGYTF.

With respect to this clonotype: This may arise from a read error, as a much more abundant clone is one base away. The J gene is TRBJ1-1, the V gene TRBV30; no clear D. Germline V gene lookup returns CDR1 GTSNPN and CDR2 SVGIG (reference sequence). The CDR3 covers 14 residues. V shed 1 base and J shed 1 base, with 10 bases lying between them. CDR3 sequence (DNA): TGTGCCTGGAGTGCGGGTGTACGGAACACTGAAGCTTTCTTT. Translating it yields CAWSAGVRNTEAFF.

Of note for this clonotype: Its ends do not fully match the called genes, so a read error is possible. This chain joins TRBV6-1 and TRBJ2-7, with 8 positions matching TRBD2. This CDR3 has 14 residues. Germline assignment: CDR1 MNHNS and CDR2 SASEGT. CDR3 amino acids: CASTHAGGAYEQYF. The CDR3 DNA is TGCGCCAGCACCCATGCGGGGGGTGCCTACGAGCAGTACTTC.

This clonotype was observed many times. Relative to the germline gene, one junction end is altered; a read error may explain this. Here the CDR3 DNA reads TGCGCCGGCAGCCACCGGGACAACTACGAGCAGTACTTC. Its translation: CAGSHRDNYEQYF. The rearrangement uses TRBV4-1 and TRBJ2-7; D perhaps matches TRBD1 (6 bases). Germline CDR1 is MGHRA and CDR2 is YSYEKL. The CDR3 spans 13 residues.

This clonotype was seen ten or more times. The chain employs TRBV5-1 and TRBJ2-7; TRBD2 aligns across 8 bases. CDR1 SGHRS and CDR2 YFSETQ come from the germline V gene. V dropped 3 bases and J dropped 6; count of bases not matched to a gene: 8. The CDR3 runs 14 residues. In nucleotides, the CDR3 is TGCGCCAGCAGCTCCCTTAGCGGGATAGGCGAGCAGTACTTC. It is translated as CASSSLSGIGEQYF. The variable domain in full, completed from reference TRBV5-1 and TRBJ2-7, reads KAGVTQTPRYLIKTRGQQVTLSCSPISGHRSVSWYQQTPGQGLQFLFEYFSETQRNKGNFPGRFSGRQFSNSRSEMNVSTLELGDSALYLCASSSLSGIGEQYFGPGTRLTVT.